The 4 T cell receptor beta chains presented below share a single source sample, sequenced in a study of OX40 agonist ivuxolimab in advanced cancers. The library relied on the immunoSEQ multiplex PCR assay. The table comes from immuneACCESS by way of TCRdb, which keeps in-frame sequences with V and J called. Part of the clones is missing from these tables; in studies checked, under half for an unresolved V gene and the rest for unknown reasons. A total of some 9,800 clones appear in this sample, 70% of them only once. The ten largest make up 25% to 30% of the sample. Sequenced here: CD4+ or CD8+ T cells sorted from blood, sampled in a trial of the OX40 agonist ivuxolimab. Receptor source: an adult with an advanced solid tumor such as melanoma, head and neck, liver or kidney cancer.

For the CDR3, the DNA is TGTGCTAGTGGTTTGGGGACAGGGCATTACAATGAGCAGTTCTTC. Its protein product is CASGLGTGHYNEQFF. V usage is TRBV12-5 and J usage is TRBJ2-1, with 8 bases identical to TRBD1. CDR1 and CDR2 (germline): LGHNT, FRNRAP. The CDR3 totals 15 residues. The junction had 3 bases not matched to a gene; V was cut back by 1 base and J by 4 bases.

The chain is built from TRBV6-5 and TRBJ1-1; perhaps TRBD1 as D (6 bases). The germline gives CDR1 MNHEY, CDR2 SVGAGI. This CDR3 is built from 14 residues. V lost 6 bases to trimming and J lost 0 bases, with 11 bases between them. CDR3 coding DNA: TGTGCCAGCAGACACGACAGGATGAACACTGAAGCTTTCTTT. This encodes CASRHDRMNTEAFF.

A few counts support this clone. Other DNA sequences from this sample encode an identical CDR3 as well. This sequence joins TRBV7-9 and TRBJ1-6; unclear D gene. This CDR3 has 14 amino acids. The ends were cut back, 3 bases at V and 6 bases at J, with 9 bases in the middle. CDR1 is SEHNR, CDR2 FQNEAQ, per germline (reference sequence). The CDR3 coding sequence is TGTGCCAGCAGCTTTTTAGGGCCTAATTCACCCCTCCACTTT. Translated, it gives CASSFLGPNSPLHF.

In this sample, this clone is medium-sized (0.01 to 0.1%). The V gene is TRBV4-2, the J gene TRBJ2-7; D perhaps matches TRBD1 (6 bases). The CDR3 is made up of 16 amino acids. The germline V gene has CDR1 LGHNA and CDR2 YNFKEQ. V lost 1 base, J lost 4 bases, and 17 bases lay in between. The CDR3 DNA reads TGTGCCAGCAGCCAAGCTTGGGGGCTAGATTGGTACGAGCAGTACTTC. Residues: CASSQAWGLDWYEQYF.